The clone carrying this T cell receptor beta chain appeared a few times. The CDR3 runs 15 residues. Germline V gene data show CDR1 as DFQATT and CDR2 as SNEGSKA (reference sequence). The V gene end was trimmed by 5 bases and the J gene end by 0 bases; junction bases not matched to a gene: 9. The sample comes from a study of blood T cells in healthy people across ages. Together with a sample-barcoded 5' primer, a J-beta primer mix was included in a second PCR lasting roughly 6 to 12 cycles. TCRdb re-analysed the 5' RACE reads in MiXCR, keeping a single row per CDR3 protein. The sample records fewer than 1,000,000 distinct CDR3 sequences, under 45% being singletons.

What was sequenced was blood. The receptor's source is a man in his sixties in good health. The V call is TRBV20-1, the J call TRBJ2-7; 8 positions match TRBD2. The CDR3 sequence is CSASPGLVSSYEQYF. The CDR3 DNA reads as TGCAGTGCTTCACCGGGACTAGTGAGCTCCTACGAGCAGTACTTC.